A selection of T cell receptor beta chains follows, all from one sample in a study of T cell changes during pregnancy in multiple sclerosis. Measured with immunoSEQ multiplex PCR; TCRdb has only the in-frame clones, and not every one. Of fewer than 70,000 clones in the sample, approximately 90% were seen once. The specimen comprised peripheral blood, sampled in the first trimester of pregnancy. The origin of the receptors is a female donor with multiple sclerosis, enrolled in a pregnancy study. Both conserved end residues are part of each CDR3.

v_call cdr3_aa
TRBV7-7 CASSQGTGGTGELFF
TRBV7-9 CASSLTGLGYEQYF
TRBV2 CASSGKFYSNQPQHF
TRBV2 CASSEGVIVFF
TRBV5-4 CASSSDSIPEAFF
TRBV6-1 CASSEYRNYEQYF
TRBV7-3 CASSQGPNTEAFF
TRBV14 CASSRYSGTSGRRGESYEQYF
TRBV9 CASSPGHHEAFF
TRBV5-1 CASSLLLALNTEAFF
TRBV25-1 CASSDPGQGNEQYF
TRBV6-4 CASSTAVDTEAFF
TRBV19 CASSGTGALEGGYTF
TRBV6-5 CASNEGQGGSPLHF
TRBV5-1 CASSFGTGSYEQYF
TRBV19 CATLEGPANTGELFF
TRBV7-9 CASSLVSLSQETQYF
TRBV5-6 CASSLAGGGNIQYF
TRBV5-1 CASSLQGAEGYTF
TRBV6-1 CASRGLAASTDTQYF
TRBV19 CASSYGGADTQYF
TRBV5-6 CASSLQDRRRTGELFF
TRBV10-3 CAISESRGQGHQPQHF
TRBV19 CASRIQGDTGELFF
TRBV2 CASTGRRDSRIF
TRBV5-1 CASSWGDPSGAYEQYF
TRBV4-2 CASSQEALAGAYDEQYF
TRBV27 CASSDGTSGYEQYF
TRBV7-9 CASTGDRVNQPQHF
TRBV4-2 CASSQDSDEEGYTF
TRBV6-4 CASSDVREPNEQFF
TRBV5-1 CASSTEPTRNSPLHF
TRBV19 CASSSTGTSGGNEQFF
TRBV19 CASRVGEKLFF
TRBV28 CASSPLQEAEAFF
TRBV9 CASSVSEETQYF
TRBV6-5 CASSYVRSRGAYEQYF
TRBV7-6 CASSLNPGDDGYTF
TRBV5-8 CASSFGQGTWEQYF
TRBV12-5 CASGSIVGAGTYEQYF
TRBV7-6 CASSTGQGIYGYTF
TRBV5-1 CASSGTGGPYEQYF
TRBV5-1 CASSLRGNTDTQYF
TRBV7-9 CASSPGQGRGVLHF
TRBV11-1 CASRRTGGRGYTF
TRBV28 CASSPTRLRGRATNEKLFF
TRBV4-2 CASRQGGTEAFF
TRBV5-1 CASSLPGGLEQYF
TRBV5-6 CASSLQGFAEAFF
TRBV5-1 CASSLSPGRGNTIYF
TRBV18 CASSPGQLNNEQFF
TRBV5-1 CASSFTSGTGGRNEQFF
TRBV4-2 CASSQEDRADRELFF
TRBV15 CATSSSRGQSLYGYTF